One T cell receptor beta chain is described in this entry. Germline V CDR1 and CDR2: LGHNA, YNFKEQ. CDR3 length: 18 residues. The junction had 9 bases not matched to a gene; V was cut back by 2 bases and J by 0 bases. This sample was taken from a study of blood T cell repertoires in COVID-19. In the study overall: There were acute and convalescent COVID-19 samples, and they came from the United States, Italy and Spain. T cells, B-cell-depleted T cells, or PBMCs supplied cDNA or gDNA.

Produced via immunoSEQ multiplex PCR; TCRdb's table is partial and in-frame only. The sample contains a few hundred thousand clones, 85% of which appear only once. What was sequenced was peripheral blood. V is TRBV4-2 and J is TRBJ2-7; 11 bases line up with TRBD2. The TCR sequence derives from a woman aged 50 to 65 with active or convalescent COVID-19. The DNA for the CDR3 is TGTGCCAGCAGCCAAAAGCAAACTAGCGGGAGAAACTCCTACGAGCAGTACTTC. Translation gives CASSQKQTSGRNSYEQYF.